This TCR beta chain appears in the sequencing data of a study of cytomegalovirus exposure and HLA in healthy donors. Method: immunoSEQ multiplex PCR; TCRdb's copy keeps in-frame clones and lacks some. The sample lists 70,000 to 80,000 clones; roughly 95% were seen once. Germline V lookup: CDR1 LNHNV, CDR2 YYDKDF (reference sequence). There are 16 residues in the CDR3. V dropped 0 bases and J dropped 5 bases, with 17 bases sitting between them. The chain employs TRBV15 and TRBJ2-7; TRBD2 is a possible D gene (6 bases). The sample consisted of PBMCs. The sequence was obtained from a young woman in good health and CMV-seropositive. The CDR3 sequence is CATSRDLGGSHDEQYF. Written as DNA, the CDR3 is TGTGCCACCAGCAGAGATTTGGGAGGAAGTCACGACGAGCAGTACTTC.